The text below deals with one T cell receptor (beta chain). Its target is not known. As for treatment: therapeutic diphenylcyclopropenone sensitization with weekly scalp DPC. The template was total RNA from unfractionated whole blood. CDR1 is DFQATT, CDR2 SNEGSKA, per germline (reference sequence). V was pared by 6 bases and J by 6 bases, with 21 bases between. CDR3 length: 14 residues. The study's library attached unique molecular identifiers to single cDNA molecules. Source study methods: From about 22,000 to 700,000 TCRs were found per sample, with a median of roughly 89,000. Using its own MiXCR run on the reads, TCRdb lists one record per CDR3 protein. The V and J calls here are based on TCRdb, not the publication. The sample has fewer than 5,500 distinct CDR3 sequences, 49% seen once. The entry originates in a study of human T cells and chemical hapten exposure. General study results and limits: With DPC sensitization, TCRs exceeding 1 in 1000 frequency showed no change. Against controls, expanded TCRs gave rise to significantly more large CDR3 similarity clusters.

The genes are TRBV20-1 and TRBJ2-7, with D perhaps matching TRBD1 (5 bases). The TCR comes from an adult with alopecia areata. Some clones in this sample may be carry-over from other donors' samples. This table probably holds off-target reads from a library built for another chain. The sequenced sample was whole blood, obtained before DPC sensitization or 2, 6, or about 24 weeks after (not recorded which). CDR3: CSANWQGRVSEQYF. CDR3 in DNA: TGCAGTGCAAACTGGCAGGGTCGCGTTAGCGAGCAGTACTTC.